The clone carrying this TCR beta chain is labeled medium-sized. Its target is unknown. These data originate in a study of liver allograft versus peripheral blood T cells. Study background: Recipients' peripheral blood served as the comparator for T cell receptor repertoires in transplanted livers. Study outcomes and limitations: Intra-allograft T cell receptor repertoires in the liver reportedly differed from peripheral blood repertoires.

The V end lost 5 bases, the J end lost 2 bases, and 13 bases lay between the germline ends. Germline CDR1 and CDR2: MNHEY and SVGEGT. The length of the CDR3 is 14 residues. TCRdb called the reads again in MiXCR, with one record for every CDR3 protein. This table holds roughly 5,000 distinct CDR3 sequences, about 17% found once. The receptor was isolated from a human patient who had a liver transplant. Some T cells may arise from the graft donor. The chain joins TRBV6-2 or TRBV6-3 to TRBJ2-7; D uncertain. CDR3 amino acids: CASSDSGITYEQYF. The CDR3 coding sequence is TGTGCCAGCAGTGATAGTGGGATTACCTACGAGCAGTACTTC.